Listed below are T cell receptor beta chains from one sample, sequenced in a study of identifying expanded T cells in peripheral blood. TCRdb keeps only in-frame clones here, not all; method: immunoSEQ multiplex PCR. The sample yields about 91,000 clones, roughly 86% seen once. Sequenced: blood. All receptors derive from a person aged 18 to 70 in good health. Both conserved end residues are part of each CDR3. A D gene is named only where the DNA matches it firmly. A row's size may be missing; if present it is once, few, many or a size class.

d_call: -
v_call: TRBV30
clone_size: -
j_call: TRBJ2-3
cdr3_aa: CAWSVRRADTQYF
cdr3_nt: TGTGCCTGGAGTGTACGGAGGGCAGATACGCAGTATTTT

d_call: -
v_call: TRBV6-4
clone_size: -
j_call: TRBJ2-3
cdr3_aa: CASSDGASVSTDTQYF
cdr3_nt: TGTGCCAGCAGTGACGGTGCTAGCGTTAGCACAGATACGCAGTATTTT

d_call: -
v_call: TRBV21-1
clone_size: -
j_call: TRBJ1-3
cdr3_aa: CASIITGISGNTIYF
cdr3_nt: TGTGCCAGCATCATCACAGGGATATCTGGAAACACCATATATTTT

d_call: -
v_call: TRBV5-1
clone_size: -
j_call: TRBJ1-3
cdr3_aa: CASRVSGTSGNTIYF
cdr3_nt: TGCGCCAGCAGGGTATCCGGGACGTCCGGAAACACCATATATTTT

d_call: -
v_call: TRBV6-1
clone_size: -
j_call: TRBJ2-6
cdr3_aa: CASRATGANVLTF
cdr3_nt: TGTGCCAGCAGGGCCACTGGGGCCAACGTCCTGACTTTC

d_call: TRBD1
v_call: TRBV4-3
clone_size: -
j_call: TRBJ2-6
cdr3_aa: CASSQEDRSDGANVLTF
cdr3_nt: TGCGCCAGCAGCCAAGAGGACAGGTCGGACGGGGCCAACGTCCTGACTTTC

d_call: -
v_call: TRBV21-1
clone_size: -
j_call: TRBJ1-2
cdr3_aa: CASSKERGTAGRPDQNYGYTF
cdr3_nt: TGTGCCAGCAGCAAAGAACGGGGAACGGCGGGCAGACCGGACCAAAACTATGGCTACACCTTC

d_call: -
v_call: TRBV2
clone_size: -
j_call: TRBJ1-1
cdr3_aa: CASSEYPGGGTEAFF
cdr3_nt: TGTGCCAGCAGTGAATACCCGGGGGGGGGCACTGAAGCTTTCTTT

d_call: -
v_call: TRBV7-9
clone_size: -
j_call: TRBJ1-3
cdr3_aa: CASSLDGSSGNTIYF
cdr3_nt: TGTGCCAGCAGCTTAGACGGGAGCTCTGGAAACACCATATATTTT

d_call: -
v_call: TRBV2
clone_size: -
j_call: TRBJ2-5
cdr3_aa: CASSSGIETQYF
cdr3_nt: TGTGCCAGCAGCTCGGGAATCGAGACCCAGTACTTC

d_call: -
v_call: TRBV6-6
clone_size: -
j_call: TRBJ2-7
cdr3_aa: CASSQRGPGIEQYF
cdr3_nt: TGTGCCAGCAGTCAACGGGGGCCAGGCATCGAGCAGTACTTC

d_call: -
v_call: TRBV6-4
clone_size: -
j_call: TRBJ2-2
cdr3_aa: CASREANTGELFF
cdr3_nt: TGTGCCAGCAGAGAGGCTAACACCGGGGAGCTGTTTTTT

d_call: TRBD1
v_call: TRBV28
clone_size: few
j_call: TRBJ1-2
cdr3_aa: CASSRDSNYGYTF
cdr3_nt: TGTGCCAGCAGTCGGGACAGCAACTATGGCTACACCTTC

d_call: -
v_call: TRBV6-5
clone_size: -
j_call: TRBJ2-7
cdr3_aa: CASSYGVSYEQYF
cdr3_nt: TGTGCCAGCAGTTATGGGGTTTCCTACGAGCAGTACTTC

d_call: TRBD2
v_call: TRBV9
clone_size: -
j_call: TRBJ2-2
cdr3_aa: CASSVAPGLAGTGELFF
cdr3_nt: TGTGCCAGCAGCGTAGCTCCGGGACTAGCGGGCACCGGGGAGCTGTTTTTT

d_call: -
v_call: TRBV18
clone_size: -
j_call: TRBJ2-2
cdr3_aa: CASSPGGGRNTGELFF
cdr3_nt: TGTGCCAGCTCACCAGGCGGGGGCCGGAACACCGGGGAGCTGTTTTTT

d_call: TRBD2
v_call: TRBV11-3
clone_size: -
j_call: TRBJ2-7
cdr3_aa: CASSLTQGGSEQYF
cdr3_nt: TGTGCCAGCAGCTTAACCCAGGGAGGGTCCGAGCAGTACTTC

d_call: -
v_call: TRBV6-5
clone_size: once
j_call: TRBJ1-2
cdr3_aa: CASSYSPGTAGYTF
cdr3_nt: TGTGCCAGCAGTTACTCCCCCGGGACGGCGGGCTACACCTTC

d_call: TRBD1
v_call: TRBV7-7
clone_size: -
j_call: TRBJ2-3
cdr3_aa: CASSQGQGETDTQYF
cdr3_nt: TGTGCCAGCAGCCAGGGACAGGGCGAGACAGATACGCAGTATTTT

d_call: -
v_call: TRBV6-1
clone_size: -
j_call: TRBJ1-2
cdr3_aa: CASSEFGYTF
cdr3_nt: TGTGCCAGCAGTGAGTTTGGCTACACCTTC

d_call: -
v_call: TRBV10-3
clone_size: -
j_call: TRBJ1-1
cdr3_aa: CAISDRSTEAFF
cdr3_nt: TGTGCCATCAGTGACCGGTCTACTGAAGCTTTCTTT

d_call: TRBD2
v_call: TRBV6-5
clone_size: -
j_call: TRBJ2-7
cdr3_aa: CASSAKRGGIYEQYF
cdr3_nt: TGTGCCAGCAGTGCTAAGCGGGGGGGCATATACGAGCAGTACTTC

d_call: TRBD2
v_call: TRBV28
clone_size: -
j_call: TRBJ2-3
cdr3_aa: CASSYNALAGVSTDTQYF
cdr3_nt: TGTGCCAGCAGTTATAACGCCTTAGCGGGGGTTAGCACAGATACGCAGTATTTT

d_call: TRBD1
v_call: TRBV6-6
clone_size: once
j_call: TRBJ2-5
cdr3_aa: CASSSRTGGTQYF
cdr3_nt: TGTGCCAGCAGCTCCCGGACAGGGGGGACCCAGTACTTC

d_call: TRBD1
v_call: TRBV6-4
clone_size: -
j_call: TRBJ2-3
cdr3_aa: CASSESRGSTDTQYF
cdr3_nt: TGTGCCAGCAGTGAAAGCAGGGGGAGCACAGATACGCAGTATTTT

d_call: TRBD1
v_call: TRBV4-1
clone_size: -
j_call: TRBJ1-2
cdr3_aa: CASSQPRQGGNYGYTF
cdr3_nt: TGCGCCAGCAGCCAACCCCGACAGGGAGGTAACTATGGCTACACCTTC

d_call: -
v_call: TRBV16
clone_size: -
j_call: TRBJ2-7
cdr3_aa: CASSGVSYEQYF
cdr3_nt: TGTGCCAGCAGCGGGGTGAGCTACGAGCAGTACTTC

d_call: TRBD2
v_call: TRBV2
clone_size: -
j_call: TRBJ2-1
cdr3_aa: CASIPGPSTSGPSYNEQFF
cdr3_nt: TGTGCCAGCATTCCCGGGCCGTCTACTAGCGGTCCCTCCTACAATGAGCAGTTCTTC

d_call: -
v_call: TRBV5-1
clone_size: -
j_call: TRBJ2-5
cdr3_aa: CASGGETQYF
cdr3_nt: TGCGCCAGCGGTGGGGAGACCCAGTACTTC

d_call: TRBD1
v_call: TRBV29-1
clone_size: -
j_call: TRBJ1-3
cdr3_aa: CSAHRDRAGNTIYF
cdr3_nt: TGCAGCGCTCATAGGGACAGGGCTGGAAACACCATATATTTT

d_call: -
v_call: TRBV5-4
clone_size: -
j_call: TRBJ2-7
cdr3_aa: CASSRDTYEQYF
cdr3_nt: TGTGCCAGCAGCAGAGATACCTACGAGCAGTACTTC

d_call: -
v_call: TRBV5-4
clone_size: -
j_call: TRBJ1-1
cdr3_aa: CASSSPGHTNTEAFF
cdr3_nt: TGTGCCAGCAGCTCGCCGGGACATACGAACACTGAAGCTTTCTTT

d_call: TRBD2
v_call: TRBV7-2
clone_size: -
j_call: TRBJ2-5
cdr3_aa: CASRPGGLAGGPETQYF
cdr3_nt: TGTGCCAGCAGGCCGGGAGGGCTAGCGGGAGGGCCAGAGACCCAGTACTTC

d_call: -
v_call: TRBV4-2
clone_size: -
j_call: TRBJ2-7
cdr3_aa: CASSQVWTYEQYF
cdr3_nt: TGTGCCAGCAGCCAAGTGTGGACCTACGAGCAGTACTTC

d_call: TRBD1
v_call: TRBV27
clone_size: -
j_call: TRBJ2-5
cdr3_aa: CASSRTRDRTPYQETQYF
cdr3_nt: TGTGCCAGCAGTAGAACCCGGGACAGGACCCCGTACCAAGAGACCCAGTACTTC

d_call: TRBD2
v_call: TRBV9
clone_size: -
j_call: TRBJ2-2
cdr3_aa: CASTAGAAGELFF
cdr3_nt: TGTGCCAGCACGGCGGGAGCGGCCGGGGAGCTGTTTTTT

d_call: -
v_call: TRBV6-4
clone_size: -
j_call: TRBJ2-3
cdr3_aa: CASSDSNTDTQYF
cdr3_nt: TGTGCCAGCAGTGACTCAAACACAGATACGCAGTATTTT

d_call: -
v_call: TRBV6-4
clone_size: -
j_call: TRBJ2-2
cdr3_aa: CASSEKNTGELFF
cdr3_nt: TGTGCCAGCAGTGAGAAGAACACCGGGGAGCTGTTTTTT

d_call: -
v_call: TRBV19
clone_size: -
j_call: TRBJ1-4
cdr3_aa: CASSDQWGLEATNEKLFF
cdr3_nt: TGTGCCAGTAGTGACCAGTGGGGGCTAGAAGCAACTAATGAAAAACTGTTTTTT

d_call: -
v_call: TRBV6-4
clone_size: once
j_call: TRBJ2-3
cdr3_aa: CASSVTGEAGDTQYF
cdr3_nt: TGTGCCAGCAGTGTAACAGGGGAGGCAGGAGATACGCAGTATTTT

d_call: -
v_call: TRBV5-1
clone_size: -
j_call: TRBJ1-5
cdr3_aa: CASSLDSGAGGQPQHF
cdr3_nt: TGCGCCAGCAGCTTGGATTCCGGGGCGGGAGGTCAGCCCCAGCATTTT

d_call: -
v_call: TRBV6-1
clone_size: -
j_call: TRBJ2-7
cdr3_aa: CASSVSWDVSSYEQYF
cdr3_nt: TGTGCCAGCAGTGTGAGTTGGGACGTAAGCTCCTACGAGCAGTACTTC

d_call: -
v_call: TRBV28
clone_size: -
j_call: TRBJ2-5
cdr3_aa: CASSRDTGLGETQYF
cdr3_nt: TGTGCCAGCAGCCGGGACACAGGGTTAGGGGAGACCCAGTACTTC

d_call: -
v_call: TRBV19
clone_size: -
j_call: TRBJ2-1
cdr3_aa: CASTYAGFSYNEQFF
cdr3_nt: TGTGCCAGTACATATGCGGGGTTCTCCTACAATGAGCAGTTCTTC

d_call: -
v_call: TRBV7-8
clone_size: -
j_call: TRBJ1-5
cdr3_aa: CASSVDRDALHQPQHF
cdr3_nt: TGTGCCAGCAGCGTGGACCGGGACGCCCTCCATCAGCCCCAGCATTTT

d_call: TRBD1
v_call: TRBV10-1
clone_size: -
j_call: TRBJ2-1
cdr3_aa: CASSAGGSYNEQFF
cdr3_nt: TGCGCCAGCAGTGCAGGGGGCTCCTACAATGAGCAGTTCTTC

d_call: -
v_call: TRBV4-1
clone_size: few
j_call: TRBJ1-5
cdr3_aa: CASSPQDQRGQPQHF
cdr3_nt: TGCGCCAGCAGCCCGCAGGACCAGAGGGGTCAGCCCCAGCATTTT

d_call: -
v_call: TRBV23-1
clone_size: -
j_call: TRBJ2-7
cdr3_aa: CASSLRPYEQYF
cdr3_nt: TGCGCCAGCAGTCTGAGACCCTACGAGCAGTACTTC

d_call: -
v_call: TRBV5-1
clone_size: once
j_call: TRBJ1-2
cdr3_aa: CASSFRGQQSGYTF
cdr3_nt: TGCGCCAGCAGCTTTAGGGGCCAACAATCTGGCTACACCTTC